Below are 29 T cell receptor beta chains sequenced from a single sample in a study of blood T cell repertoires in COVID-19. TCRdb keeps only in-frame clones here, not all; method: immunoSEQ multiplex PCR. The profile shows 55,000 to 80,000 clones, 75% to 90% of them singletons. The specimen sequenced was peripheral blood. These receptors were obtained from a man over 45 with acute or convalescent COVID-19.

This chain joins TRBV4-2 and TRBJ2-4, with 8 bases aligning to TRBD2. V was pared by 0 bases and J by 4 bases, with 8 bases of the junction left unmatched. The CDR3 runs 17 residues. Germline-derived CDR1 and CDR2 are LGHNA and YNFKEQ. This CDR3 is CASSQDRASGYKNIQYF. The DNA for the CDR3 is TGTGCCAGCAGCCAAGATAGAGCTAGCGGGTATAAAAACATTCAGTACTTC.

This sequence joins TRBV11-2 and TRBJ1-1; no clear D. With 4 bases removed from V and 4 bases from J, the gap between germline ends came to 7 bases. Germline assignment: CDR1 SGHAT and CDR2 FQNNGV. The CDR3 covers 12 residues. The CDR3 nucleotides read TGTGCCAGCAGCTCGCGGGGCACTGAAGCTTTCTTT. It yields the protein CASSSRGTEAFF.

This clone was recorded a few times. The chain couples TRBV7-9 to TRBJ2-1, with 13 bases lining up with TRBD2. CDR1 and CDR2 from the germline V gene are SEHNR and FQNEAQ (reference sequence). V dropped 6 bases and J dropped 9; count of bases not matched to a gene: 11. The CDR3 has 16 residues. The CDR3 DNA reads TGTGCCAGCAGTGCCTCCGGACTAGCGGGAGTAGGTGAGCAGTTCTTC. Its translation: CASSASGLAGVGEQFF. The variable domain in full, with the rest retrieved from reference TRBV7-9 and TRBJ2-1, is DTGVSQNPRHKITKRGQNVTFRCDPISEHNRLYWYRQTLGQGPEFLTYFQNEAQLEKSRLLSDRFSAERPKGSFSTLEIQRTEQGDSAMYLCASSASGLAGVGEQFFGPGTRLTVL.

This clone appeared a single time. The rearrangement links TRBV6-5 to TRBJ2-7, with 8 bases identical to TRBD2. Germline V gene lookup returns CDR1 MNHEY and CDR2 SVGAGI. The CDR3 spans 13 residues. With V trimmed by 7 bases and J by 3 bases, 5 bases remained unmatched. CDR3 bases: TGTGCCAGCACAGCGACTAGCGTCTACGAGCAGTACTTC. It codes for CASTATSVYEQYF.

The chain uses TRBV7-9 and TRBJ2-7; D call uncertain. The germline V gene encodes CDR1 SEHNR and CDR2 FQNEAQ (reference sequence). Trimming cost V 1 base and J 6 bases, with 10 bases left between them. This CDR3 is built from 13 residues. The CDR3 DNA reads TGTGCCAGCAGCTTAGGGGCCAGATCCGAGCAGTACGTC. Its protein is CASSLGARSEQYV.

V is TRBV3-1 (or the pseudogene TRBV3-2) and J is TRBJ1-4; 8 positions agree with TRBD1. CDR3 length: 14 amino acids. The junction had 4 bases not matched to a gene; V was cut back by 3 bases and J by 7 bases. Germline V gives CDR1 LGHDT, CDR2 YNNKEL (reference sequence). CDR3 region: CASSHGTGGEKLFF. The CDR3, as DNA: TGTGCCAGCAGCCACGGGACAGGAGGTGAAAAACTGTTTTTT.

The sample holds one count of this clone. The sample holds other DNA sequences that translate to the same CDR3. The chain links TRBV28 to TRBJ2-7, with 10 bases aligning to TRBD1. The trim removed 3 bases at V and 3 bases at J, leaving 5 bases unmatched. Per germline, CDR1 MDHEN and CDR2 SYDVKM. The CDR3 has 15 residues. CDR3 sequence reads: CASSFPGQGDYEQYF. CDR3 nucleotides: TGTGCCAGCAGTTTCCCAGGACAGGGGGACTACGAGCAGTACTTC.

The chain joins TRBV11-2 to TRBJ2-7; 8 bases are shared with TRBD1. Germline V gives CDR1 SGHAT, CDR2 FQNNGV. V dropped 5 bases and J dropped 7; count of bases not matched to a gene: 7. CDR3 size: 13 residues. CDR3 in amino acids: CASSTDRVEEQYF. CDR3 nucleotides: TGTGCCAGCAGCACGGACAGGGTGGAAGAGCAGTACTTC.

The rearrangement links TRBV7-8 to TRBJ1-2; 8 bases line up with TRBD1. The CDR3 runs 16 residues. V shed 5 bases, J shed 0 bases, and the junction held 8 bases outside the gene matches. Germline values: CDR1 SGHVS, CDR2 FQNEAQ. The CDR3 DNA follows: TGTGCCAGCAGCACCCGCGGACAGGGAGCTAACTATGGCTACACCTTC. It is translated as CASSTRGQGANYGYTF.

The CDR3: CSVVRTGYLNTEAFF. The CDR3 nucleotides are TGCAGCGTTGTCCGGACAGGGTACCTGAACACTGAAGCTTTCTTT. J is TRBJ1-1 and V is TRBV29-1, with 8 bases that match TRBD1. The CDR3 contains 15 residues. V trimming: 4 bases; J trimming: 0 bases; junction bases outside the gene matches: 7. CDR1 and CDR2 from the germline V gene are SQVTM and ANQGSEA. The full variable domain, completed using reference TRBV29-1 and TRBJ1-1, is SAVISQKPSRDICQRGTSLTIQCQVDSQVTMMFWYRQQPGQSLTLIATANQGSEATYESGFVIDKFPISRPNLTFSTLTVSNMSPEDSSIYLCSVVRTGYLNTEAFFGQGTRLTVV.

The chain recombines TRBV18 with TRBJ1-4; 7 nucleotides line up with TRBD1. J gave up 4 bases and V 4 bases, and 9 bases lay outside the gene matches. The CDR3 is made up of 16 amino acids. Germline V lookup: CDR1 KGHSH, CDR2 LQKENI. The CDR3 region has the DNA TGTGCCAGCTCACATCGACAGGGTGGTGTTAATGAAAAACTGTTTTTT. It encodes CASSHRQGGVNEKLFF.

The rearrangement uses TRBV3-1 (or the pseudogene TRBV3-2) and TRBJ1-4; tentative D call: TRBD1 (6 bases). The length of the CDR3 is 15 residues. Per germline, CDR1 LGHDT and CDR2 YNNKEL (reference sequence). V was shortened by 0 bases and J by 7 bases, with 12 bases between the two germline ends. CDR3 bases: TGTGCCAGCAGCCAAGAAAGGGGGGGGGTTGAAAAACTGTTTTTT. This sequence encodes CASSQERGGVEKLFF.

This sequence joins TRBV7-9 and TRBJ2-1, with D possibly being TRBD2 (5 bases). CDR1 and CDR2 (germline): SEHNR, FQNEAQ (reference sequence). This CDR3 comprises 14 residues. Trimming took 1 base from V and 5 from J, leaving 9 bases between them. The DNA of the CDR3 is TGTGCCAGCAGCTTAGTTGGGAGCCACAATGAGCAGTTCTTC. It encodes CASSLVGSHNEQFF.

This chain joins TRBV11-3 and TRBJ2-1, with D perhaps matching TRBD1 (8 bases). V shed 4 bases and J shed 7 bases, with 29 bases lying between them. The germline V gene has CDR1 SGHNT and CDR2 YENEEA. This CDR3 has 19 amino acids. CDR3 sequence: CASSSAYSRGRGRGNEQFF. CDR3 DNA: TGTGCCAGCAGCTCCGCTTACTCCAGGGGGCGAGGGAGGGGAAATGAGCAGTTCTTC.

The chain is built from TRBV24-1 and TRBJ2-1; TRBD2 aligns across 7 bases. The ends lost 8 bases at V and 4 bases at J; junction bases unmatched: 13. The germline CDR1 and CDR2 sequences are KGHDR and SFDVKD. The CDR3 length is 16 residues. The chain's CDR3 is CATMEGGSGVYNEQFF. In DNA, the CDR3 is TGTGCCACCATGGAGGGAGGGAGTGGGGTTTACAATGAGCAGTTCTTC.

The chain employs TRBV19 and TRBJ2-1, with D possibly being TRBD1 (5 bases). With 9 bases removed from V and 7 bases from J, the gap between germline ends came to 16 bases. Germline CDR1 is LNHDA and CDR2 is SQIVND (reference sequence). The CDR3 consists of 13 residues. CDR3 sequence (DNA): TGTGCCAGCCGGGCAGGGTGGCGGAATGAGCAGTTCTTC. This codes for CASRAGWRNEQFF.

This chain connects TRBV6-5 to TRBJ2-2; TRBD2 aligns across 10 bases. J gave up 5 bases and V 6 bases, and 6 bases lay outside the gene matches. The CDR3 spans 15 residues. Germline V CDR1 and CDR2: MNHEY, SVGAGI. The CDR3 sequence is CASRLAGVSTGELFF. CDR3 coding DNA: TGTGCCAGCAGGCTAGCGGGAGTTAGTACCGGGGAGCTGTTTTTT.

This clone was seen only once. This chain connects TRBV12-3 or TRBV12-4 to TRBJ2-2; D may be TRBD2 (5 bases). Trimming shortened V by 7 bases and J by 6 bases, and 12 bases separated the two germline ends. There are 13 residues in the CDR3. CDR3 region: CASTIGGPGELFF. The CDR3 DNA is TGTGCCAGCACCATAGGAGGCCCCGGGGAGCTGTTTTTT.

The CDR3 loop reads CSASDQFRSYNEQFF. The CDR3 region has the DNA TGCAGCGCTAGCGACCAATTCCGATCCTACAATGAGCAGTTCTTC. The chain employs TRBV29-1 and TRBJ2-1, with TRBD2 as a possible D gene (6 bases). The CDR3 has 15 amino acids. Deletions cut 7 bases from V and 1 base from J, with 17 bases between. Looked up from germline, CDR1 is SQVTM and CDR2 is ANQGSEA.

V is TRBV19 and J is TRBJ1-2; 8 nucleotides match TRBD1. V trimming: 5 bases; J trimming: 6 bases; junction bases outside the gene matches: 5. Germline CDR1 is LNHDA and CDR2 is SQIVND (reference sequence). The CDR3 length is 13 residues. This chain's CDR3 is CASSWTGPDGYTF. CDR3 nucleotide sequence: TGTGCCAGTAGTTGGACAGGGCCGGATGGCTACACCTTC.

CDR3 in DNA: TGTGCCTGGAGTGTACCAGGGCCAATGGGTGGCTACACCTTC. Encoded protein: CAWSVPGPMGGYTF. The rearrangement uses TRBV30 and TRBJ1-2, with a possible D match to TRBD1 (5 bases). Germline V gene lookup returns CDR1 GTSNPN and CDR2 SVGIG (reference sequence). Deletions cut 0 bases from V and 7 bases from J, with 15 bases between. The length of the CDR3 is 14 residues.

DNA of the CDR3: TGTGCCAGCAGTTATCGGGATCCGGCGAGTGGCTACACCTTC. Translating gives CASSYRDPASGYTF. The chain carries TRBV6-2 or TRBV6-3 and TRBJ1-2; D unclear. This CDR3 spans 14 amino acids. Per germline, CDR1 MNHEY and CDR2 SVGEGT. Trimming took off 3 bases at V and 7 bases at J, with 15 bases between the two ends.

The chain links TRBV20-1 to TRBJ2-1; a weak D match, TRBD1 (6 bases). The CDR3 has 11 residues. V gave up 0 bases and J gave up 16 bases, with 13 bases separating them. In germline, CDR1 is DFQATT, CDR2 SNEGSKA (reference sequence). The CDR3 is CSARDSPGHFF. CDR3 sequence (DNA): TGCAGTGCTAGAGATAGCCCGGGACATTTCTTC.

CDR3: CASSQLLLGASNEQFF. CDR3 DNA: TGTGCCAGCAGCCAACTTTTGCTAGGGGCAAGCAATGAGCAGTTCTTC. The rearrangement joins TRBV3-1 (or the pseudogene TRBV3-2) to TRBJ2-1, with a tentative D call TRBD1 (5 bases). Trimming stripped 2 bases from V and 6 bases from J, with 17 bases between. This CDR3 comprises 16 residues. Germline CDR1 and CDR2: LGHDT and YNNKEL (reference sequence).

V and J are TRBV10-2 and TRBJ2-7; 9 positions match TRBD2. With 6 bases clipped from V and 4 bases from J, the junction kept 10 bases outside the gene matches. The CDR3 has 15 amino acids. Germline CDR1 and CDR2: WSHSY and SAAADI. Here the CDR3 reads CASRQGAGGFYEQYF. The CDR3 DNA reads TGCGCCAGCAGGCAAGGGGCGGGAGGGTTTTACGAGCAGTACTTC.

J is TRBJ1-4 and V is TRBV7-9; 8 nucleotides align to TRBD1. With V trimmed by 5 bases and J by 8 bases, 7 bases remained unmatched. Looked up from germline, CDR1 is SEHNR and CDR2 is FQNEAQ (reference sequence). This CDR3 contains 14 residues. The CDR3 region is CASSPTGEGEKLFF. The CDR3 nucleotides are TGTGCCAGCAGCCCGACAGGGGAAGGGGAAAAACTGTTTTTT.

The chain joins TRBV28 to TRBJ2-2; D may be TRBD2 (6 bases). CDR3 length: 16 amino acids. The germline V gene encodes CDR1 MDHEN and CDR2 SYDVKM. V was trimmed by 4 bases and J by 6 bases, leaving 18 bases between them. The CDR3 reads CASSSPGVLGSGELFF. The CDR3 coding sequence is TGTGCCAGCAGTTCCCCGGGGGTATTGGGCTCCGGGGAGCTGTTTTTT.

The CDR3 region has the DNA TGTGCCACCAGCAGAGTTCGGAACACTGAAGCTTTCTTT. Amino acid sequence: CATSRVRNTEAFF. V and J are TRBV15 and TRBJ1-1, with D hard to call. The CDR3 runs to 13 residues. CDR1 and CDR2 from the germline V gene are LNHNV and YYDKDF (reference sequence). V lost 1 base to trimming and J lost 1 base, with 4 bases between them.

The chain is built from TRBV27 and TRBJ1-5; 8 positions match TRBD1. Trimming took 3 bases from V and 7 from J; bases not matched to a gene: 2. The CDR3 totals 13 residues. In germline, CDR1 is MNHEY, CDR2 SMNVEV (reference sequence). The CDR3 DNA sequence: TGTGCCAGCAGTTTCGGACAGGGCCAGCCCCAGCATTTT. Its protein is CASSFGQGQPQHF.